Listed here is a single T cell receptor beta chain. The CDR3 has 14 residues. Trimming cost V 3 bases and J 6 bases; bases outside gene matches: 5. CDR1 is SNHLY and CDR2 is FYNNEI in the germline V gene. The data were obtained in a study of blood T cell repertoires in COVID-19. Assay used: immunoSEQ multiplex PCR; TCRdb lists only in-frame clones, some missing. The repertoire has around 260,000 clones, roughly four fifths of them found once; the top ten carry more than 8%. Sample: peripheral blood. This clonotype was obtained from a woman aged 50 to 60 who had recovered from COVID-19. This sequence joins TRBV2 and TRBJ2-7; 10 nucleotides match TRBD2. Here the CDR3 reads CASSDRAGGPEQYF. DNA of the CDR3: TGTGCCAGCAGTGACCGAGCGGGGGGGCCCGAGCAGTACTTC.